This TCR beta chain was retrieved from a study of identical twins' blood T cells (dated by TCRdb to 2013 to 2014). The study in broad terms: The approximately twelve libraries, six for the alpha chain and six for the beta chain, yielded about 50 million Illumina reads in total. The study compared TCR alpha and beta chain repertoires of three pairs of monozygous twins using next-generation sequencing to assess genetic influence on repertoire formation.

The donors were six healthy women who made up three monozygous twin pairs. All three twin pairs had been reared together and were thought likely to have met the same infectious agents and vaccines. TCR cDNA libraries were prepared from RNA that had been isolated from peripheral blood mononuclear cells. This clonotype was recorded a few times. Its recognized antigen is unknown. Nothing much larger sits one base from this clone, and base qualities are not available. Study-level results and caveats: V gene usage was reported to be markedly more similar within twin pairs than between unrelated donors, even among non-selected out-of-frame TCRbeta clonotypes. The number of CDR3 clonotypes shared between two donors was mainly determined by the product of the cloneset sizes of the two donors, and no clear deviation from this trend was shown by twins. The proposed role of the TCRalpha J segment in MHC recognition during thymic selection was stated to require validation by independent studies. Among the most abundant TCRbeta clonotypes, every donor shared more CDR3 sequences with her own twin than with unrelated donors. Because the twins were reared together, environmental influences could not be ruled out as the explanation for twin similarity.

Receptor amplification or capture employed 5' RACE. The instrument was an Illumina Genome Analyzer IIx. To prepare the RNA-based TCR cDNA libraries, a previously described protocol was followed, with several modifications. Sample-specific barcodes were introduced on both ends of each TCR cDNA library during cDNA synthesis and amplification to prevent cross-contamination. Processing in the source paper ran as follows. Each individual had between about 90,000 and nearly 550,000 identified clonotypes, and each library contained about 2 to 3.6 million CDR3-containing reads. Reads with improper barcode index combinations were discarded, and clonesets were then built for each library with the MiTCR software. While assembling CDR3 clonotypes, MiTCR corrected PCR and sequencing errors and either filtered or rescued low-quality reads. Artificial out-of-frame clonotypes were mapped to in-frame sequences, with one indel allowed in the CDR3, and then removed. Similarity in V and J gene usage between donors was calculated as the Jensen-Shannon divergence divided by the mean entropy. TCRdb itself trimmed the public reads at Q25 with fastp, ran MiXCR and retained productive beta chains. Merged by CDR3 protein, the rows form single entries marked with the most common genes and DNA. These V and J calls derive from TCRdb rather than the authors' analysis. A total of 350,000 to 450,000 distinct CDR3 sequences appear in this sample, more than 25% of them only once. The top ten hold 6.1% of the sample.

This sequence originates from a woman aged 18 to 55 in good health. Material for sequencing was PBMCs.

The DNA sequence follows: TGTGCCAGCAGCTCCTTCGGGGAGCTGTTTTTT. Its amino acids are CASSSFGELFF. The chain joins TRBV7-9 to TRBJ2-2, with no reliable assignment of the D segment. The germline V gene (reference sequence) sets CDR1 to SEHNR and CDR2 to FQNEAQ. V is shortened by 4 bases, J by 7 bases, and the region joining them spans 4 bases. The CDR3 runs 11 residues from the cysteine to the phenylalanine. Only the CDR3 DNA stays, 33 bases, in frame from base 1.